This is a list of T cell receptor beta chains from one sample in a study of cytotoxic CD8 clonotypes in ibrutinib-treated CLL. Sequencing was performed with immunoSEQ multiplex PCR; in TCRdb, only in-frame clones are kept and a portion is missing. The sample has approximately 130,000 clones, 80% to 90% seen once. The sequenced sample was PBMCs, obtained after 24 months of ibrutinib treatment. These receptors all stem from a human donor with chronic lymphocytic leukemia. CDR3s include the opening cysteine and the closing phenylalanine or tryptophan. A D gene is named only where the DNA matches it firmly. Clone size is shown for a subset of rows, as once, few, many or a class of expanded clone.

clone size: .; D gene: .; V gene: TRBV7-6; J gene: TRBJ1-3; CDR3 DNA: TGTGCCAGCAGCTTAGCCCCCGGCCTCTCTGGAAACACCATATATTTT; CDR3 protein: CASSLAPGLSGNTIYF
clone size: .; D gene: TRBD1; V gene: TRBV28; J gene: TRBJ2-5; CDR3 DNA: TGTGCCAGCAGACCGACAGGGTTCTTTTTCGAAGAGACCCAGTACTTC; CDR3 protein: CASRPTGFFFEETQYF
clone size: once; D gene: .; V gene: TRBV30; J gene: TRBJ1-5; CDR3 DNA: TGTGCCTGGAGTCGAGATAGCAATCAGCCCCAGCATTTT; CDR3 protein: CAWSRDSNQPQHF
clone size: once; D gene: .; V gene: TRBV2; J gene: TRBJ2-3; CDR3 DNA: TGTGCCAGCAGTGGTTCAGGGAACGGCGCAGATACGCAGTATTTT; CDR3 protein: CASSGSGNGADTQYF
clone size: .; D gene: TRBD1; V gene: TRBV2; J gene: TRBJ1-2; CDR3 DNA: TGTGCCAGCAGTGAATGGACAGGAAACTATGGCTACACCTTC; CDR3 protein: CASSEWTGNYGYTF
clone size: .; D gene: .; V gene: TRBV7-2; J gene: TRBJ2-7; CDR3 DNA: TGTGCCAGCAGCTTAGTTCCCACAGGGTCCTACGAGCAGTACTTC; CDR3 protein: CASSLVPTGSYEQYF
clone size: .; D gene: TRBD1; V gene: TRBV5-1; J gene: TRBJ2-1; CDR3 DNA: TGCGCCAGCAGCCCAGGGGACAGGAACAATGAGCAGTTCTTC; CDR3 protein: CASSPGDRNNEQFF
clone size: .; D gene: .; V gene: TRBV27; J gene: TRBJ2-5; CDR3 DNA: TGTGCCAGCAGTTTAGGGACTGTAGGGGAGACCCAGTACTTC; CDR3 protein: CASSLGTVGETQYF
clone size: .; D gene: .; V gene: TRBV7-2; J gene: TRBJ1-5; CDR3 DNA: TGTGCCAGCAGCTTAGGGGACGGGAATCAGCCCCAGCATTTT; CDR3 protein: CASSLGDGNQPQHF
clone size: .; D gene: TRBD1; V gene: TRBV10-3; J gene: TRBJ1-6; CDR3 DNA: TGTGCCATCAGTGTAACCGGAGGACAGGGGATTAATAAACGGGGGTCACCCCTCCACTTT; CDR3 protein: CAISVTGGQGINKRGSPLHF
clone size: .; D gene: .; V gene: TRBV19; J gene: TRBJ2-6; CDR3 DNA: TGTGCCAGTAGTATAACTGGGGCCAACGTCCTGACTTTC; CDR3 protein: CASSITGANVLTF
clone size: .; D gene: TRBD2; V gene: TRBV29-1; J gene: TRBJ2-3; CDR3 DNA: TGCAGCGTTGGCACGGGGGGTGGGGATACGCAGTATTTT; CDR3 protein: CSVGTGGGDTQYF
clone size: .; D gene: .; V gene: TRBV5-4; J gene: TRBJ2-7; CDR3 DNA: TGTGCCAGCAGCTTGGGGGGGACCGACACGTACTACGAGCAGTACTTC; CDR3 protein: CASSLGGTDTYYEQYF
clone size: .; D gene: TRBD1; V gene: TRBV4-2; J gene: TRBJ2-5; CDR3 DNA: TGTGCCAGCAGCCAAGGTGGGACAGTAGAGACCCAGTACTTC; CDR3 protein: CASSQGGTVETQYF
clone size: .; D gene: TRBD1; V gene: TRBV27; J gene: TRBJ1-2; CDR3 DNA: TGTGCCAGCAGGGCCGCCGACAGGGTGGCGCACGGCTACACCTTC; CDR3 protein: CASRAADRVAHGYTF
clone size: .; D gene: .; V gene: TRBV5-4; J gene: TRBJ1-1; CDR3 DNA: TGTGCCAGTACCCCTACCGGGGGGGCGGGAACTGAAGCTTTCTTT; CDR3 protein: CASTPTGGAGTEAFF
clone size: once; D gene: .; V gene: TRBV28; J gene: TRBJ1-1; CDR3 DNA: TGTGCCAGCAGTTTGCGCAGGGCTACTGAAGCTTTCTTT; CDR3 protein: CASSLRRATEAFF
clone size: .; D gene: .; V gene: TRBV7-2; J gene: TRBJ2-5; CDR3 DNA: TGTGCCAGCAGCTTAAAACAGGGGGGGCAAGAGACCCAGTACTTC; CDR3 protein: CASSLKQGGQETQYF
clone size: .; D gene: .; V gene: TRBV5-1; J gene: TRBJ1-1; CDR3 DNA: TGCGCCAGCAGCTTGGGTCCCGGGGACATGAACACTGAAGCTTTCTTT; CDR3 protein: CASSLGPGDMNTEAFF
clone size: .; D gene: .; V gene: TRBV11-2; J gene: TRBJ2-5; CDR3 DNA: TGTGCCAGCAGCGCAGGCCCATCGTGGGAGACCCAGTACTTC; CDR3 protein: CASSAGPSWETQYF